This is a list of T cell receptor beta chains from one sample in a study of T cells in Graves' hyperthyroidism and ophthalmopathy. TCRdb independently ran MiXCR on the multiplex PCR reads; one entry per CDR3 protein. Among around 690,000 distinct CDR3 sequences, more than 20% were seen once, and the ten largest hold over 30%. The specimen sequenced was blood. The receptors originated from a man between 25 and 39 years old with Graves' ophthalmopathy. CDR3s include the opening cysteine and the closing phenylalanine or tryptophan. The D gene is left open where the match is weak. Clone size appears in some rows only: once, few, many, or a class for an expanded clone.

>TRBV5-5|.|TRBJ2-5|.
TGTGCCAGCAGCTTGGAGGCGGGGTGGGAGACCCAGTACTTC
CASSLEAGWETQYF
>TRBV27|once|TRBJ1-4|.
TGTGCCAGCAGTTTACTGAATAGGGGGGAAAAACTGTTTTTT
CASSLLNRGEKLFF
>TRBV27|many|TRBJ2-7|TRBD2
TGTGCCACCAGATCTAGCGGGAGTTACCCCTACGAGCAGTACTTC
CATRSSGSYPYEQYF
>TRBV27|.|TRBJ2-3|.
TGTGCCAGAGGGTCTAGCGGCACAGATACGCAGTATTTT
CARGSSGTDTQYF
>TRBV4-1|few|TRBJ2-5|.
TGCGCCAGCAGCCAATTGAGTACCGGGACCCCTGTCGAGACCCAGTACTTC
CASSQLSTGTPVETQYF
>TRBV27|.|TRBJ2-7|.
TGTGCCAGCAGTTTAACCCTTGTGTCCTACGAGCAGTACTTC
CASSLTLVSYEQYF
>TRBV28|few|TRBJ2-7|.
TGTGCCAGCAGTTCTGGAGTAGCCGAGCAGTACTTC
CASSSGVAEQYF
>TRBV6-9|few|TRBJ1-4|TRBD1
TGTGCCAGCAGTCATACCTCGACAGGGACCCTTGAAAAACTGTTTTTT
CASSHTSTGTLEKLFF
>TRBV20-1|few|TRBJ2-3|TRBD2
TGCAGTGCTGCCTCCGCGGGAGCGAAAGATACGCAGTATTTT
CSAASAGAKDTQYF
>TRBV6-1|many|TRBJ1-2|.
TGTGCCAGCTCTAAACCGGGGAACTATGGCTACACCTTC
CASSKPGNYGYTF
>TRBV27|.|TRBJ2-2|.
TGTGCCAGCGCTAGGGCGGGGCCCGGGGAGCTGTTTTTT
CASARAGPGELFF
>TRBV2|.|TRBJ1-4|.
TGTGCCAGCAGCCCACCTGGGGACCGTAGGGGAAAACTGTTTTTT
CASSPPGDRRGKLFF
>TRBV4-2|few|TRBJ1-1|.
TGTGCCAGCAGCCGCCGGGGGGCGATCACTGAAGCTTTCTTT
CASSRRGAITEAFF
>TRBV18|.|TRBJ1-2|.
TGTGCCAGCTCATCATCCCTTGGGGAGTCCTATGGCTACACCTTC
CASSSSLGESYGYTF
>TRBV20-1|.|TRBJ2-1|.
TGCAGTGCTAGAGATCTGGAGGCGTCTTACAATGAGCAGTTCTTC
CSARDLEASYNEQFF
>TRBV11-2|many|TRBJ2-3|TRBD2
TGTGCCAGCAGCGGACGACTAGCGGGAGGGCCCACAGATACGCAGTATTTT
CASSGRLAGGPTDTQYF
>TRBV20-1|.|TRBJ1-4|.
TGCAGTGCTAGAGGGGGACGGGGAATGGAAAAACTGTTTTTT
CSARGGRGMEKLFF
>TRBV28|few|TRBJ2-5|TRBD2
TGTGCCAGCACGAGCGGGAGGGCTGAGACCCAGTACTTC
CASTSGRAETQYF
>TRBV2|many|TRBJ2-2|.
TGTGCCAGCAGTCCAGCGTGGGGGACCACCGGGGAGCTGTTTTTT
CASSPAWGTTGELFF
>TRBV29-1|once|TRBJ1-2|.
TGCAGCGTTGAATTGAGGGGCGGCTACACCTTC
CSVELRGGYTF
>TRBV9|few|TRBJ1-1|.
TGTGCCAGCAGCCCCTCGGGCAGTATGAACACTGAAGCTTTCTTT
CASSPSGSMNTEAFF
>TRBV12-3/TRBV12-4|many|TRBJ1-5|.
TGTGCCAGCTCACCCTCCCGCAATCAGCCCCAGCATTTT
CASSPSRNQPQHF
>TRBV7-9|few|TRBJ2-1|TRBD1
TGTGCCAGCAGCTTTCCCGGACAGGGGTCCTACAATGAGCAGTTCTTC
CASSFPGQGSYNEQFF
>TRBV19|.|TRBJ2-7|.
TGTGCCAGTAGTCCTCTTAGCGCCCCATCCTACGAGCAGTACTTC
CASSPLSAPSYEQYF
>TRBV20-1|few|TRBJ1-6|.
TGCAGTGCTACCAAACAGGCTGTCTATAATTCACCCCTCCACTTT
CSATKQAVYNSPLHF
>TRBV5-1|few|TRBJ1-1|.
TGCGCCAGCAACCCTCTTGGACCAAACACTGAAGCTTTCTTT
CASNPLGPNTEAFF
>TRBV9|.|TRBJ2-2|.
TGTGCCAGCAGCGTAGCTGGGTTTGGCACCGGGGAGCTGTTTTTT
CASSVAGFGTGELFF
>TRBV20-1|many|TRBJ2-2|TRBD1
TGCAGTGCTGACCGACAGGGGACCGGGGAGCTGTTTTTT
CSADRQGTGELFF
>TRBV20-1|few|TRBJ1-3|.
TGCAGTGCTTTGGCTCTGGGAAACACCATATATTTT
CSALALGNTIYF
>TRBV19|few|TRBJ1-6|TRBD1
TGTGCCAGTAGTCCTCGACAGGGTAATTCACCCCTCCACTTT
CASSPRQGNSPLHF
>TRBV29-1|.|TRBJ1-3|.
TGCAGCGTTGAGGCAGGGATAAACACCATATATTTT
CSVEAGINTIYF
>TRBV19|many|TRBJ2-1|.
TGTGCCTCTGGCTCCTACAATGAGCAGTTCTTC
CASGSYNEQFF
>TRBV2|few|TRBJ2-1|TRBD2
TGTGCCAGCAGCCCCGGGGGAGCGGGAGGTGAGCAGTTCTTC
CASSPGGAGGEQFF